Listed below are T cell receptor beta chains from one sample, sequenced in a study of T cell changes during pregnancy in multiple sclerosis. Assay: immunoSEQ multiplex PCR; the TCRdb copy retains only in-frame clones and omits some. The sample has more than 55,000 clones; 90% to 95% are singletons. The specimen was peripheral blood, collected in the second trimester of pregnancy. These receptors came from a female donor with multiple sclerosis, enrolled in a pregnancy study. Both conserved end residues are trimmed from each CDR3. Size values are once, few and many counts, or a class for expanded clones, and some rows have none.

size,V,J,CDR3
-,TRBV6-5,TRBJ2-1,ASSKTSVSYNEQF
-,TRBV7-9,TRBJ1-2,ASSLAELPGSRWGYT
-,TRBV29-1,TRBJ2-5,SVFYLVEGAGETQY
-,TRBV21-1,TRBJ1-1,ASSLCELNTEAF
once,TRBV12-5,TRBJ2-3,ASGDRDRGDTQY
-,TRBV19,TRBJ1-1,ASSISQEGYGEAF
-,TRBV5-6,TRBJ2-3,ASSRWTGRADTQY
-,TRBV9,TRBJ2-5,ASSPRSWETQY
-,TRBV11-2,TRBJ1-5,ASSTQGNQPQH
-,TRBV9,TRBJ1-6,ASSARAGGSNSPLH
-,TRBV11-3,TRBJ2-1,ASSLTILGSSYNEQF
-,TRBV13,TRBJ2-1,ASSFRRLAGVANEQF
-,TRBV4-2,TRBJ1-5,ASSQATSGQPQH
-,TRBV7-9,TRBJ2-5,ASSLTGGAVETQY
-,TRBV5-1,TRBJ2-4,ASSLRTSGKNIQY
once,TRBV6-5,TRBJ1-5,ASRKGWGQPQH
-,TRBV10-2,TRBJ2-3,ASSTSGTSDTQY
-,TRBV6-5,TRBJ1-1,ASSYGVGGGGTEAF
-,TRBV19,TRBJ2-1,ASSAPLQGGVNEQF
-,TRBV6-5,TRBJ2-1,ASSYGGNIAYNEQF
-,TRBV28,TRBJ1-4,ASSPRQVAEKLF
-,TRBV18,TRBJ1-5,ASSPLWGSNQPQH
-,TRBV10-3,TRBJ2-2,AISKTGGQDTGELF
-,TRBV19,TRBJ1-5,AVGPRGLQPQH
-,TRBV5-1,TRBJ2-5,ASSLVGGAQETQY
-,TRBV19,TRBJ2-3,ASSDREGDTQY
-,TRBV2,TRBJ2-7,ASSEYGYEQY
-,TRBV19,TRBJ1-4,ASSISVAEGKLF
-,TRBV7-8,TRBJ2-7,ASSLPPRDYEQY
-,TRBV11-2,TRBJ1-2,ASSLENGANYGYT
-,TRBV7-9,TRBJ2-7,ASSLASGKSYEQY
-,TRBV19,TRBJ1-3,AVRGPGNTIY
once,TRBV6-1,TRBJ2-3,ASSEEILAGGSTDTQY
-,TRBV18,TRBJ1-1,ASSPQGGVLNTEAF
-,TRBV18,TRBJ1-5,ASSPEAGVNQPQH
-,TRBV19,TRBJ2-3,ASNGQQRTDTQY
-,TRBV27,TRBJ1-3,ASSPSGGSSSGNTIY
-,TRBV6-1,TRBJ1-1,ASSEAQTDPMNTEAF
-,TRBV7-6,TRBJ1-1,ASSLGQEAF
few,TRBV5-5,TRBJ2-7,ASSLGRSYEQY
-,TRBV6-5,TRBJ1-1,ASSSQVSAF
-,TRBV19,TRBJ2-4,ASSAPGGAIQY
-,TRBV9,TRBJ2-1,ASSNFSGVYNEQF
-,TRBV18,TRBJ1-1,ASSPPTEGGMLEAF
-,TRBV6-5,TRBJ2-1,ASSYHPNSYNEQF
-,TRBV9,TRBJ2-4,ASSGQWGGAKNIQY
-,TRBV7-8,TRBJ1-4,ASSLGAKSPKEKLF
-,TRBV9,TRBJ2-7,ASSVRTGSYEQY
-,TRBV6-4,TRBJ2-1,ASSPAGPYNEQF